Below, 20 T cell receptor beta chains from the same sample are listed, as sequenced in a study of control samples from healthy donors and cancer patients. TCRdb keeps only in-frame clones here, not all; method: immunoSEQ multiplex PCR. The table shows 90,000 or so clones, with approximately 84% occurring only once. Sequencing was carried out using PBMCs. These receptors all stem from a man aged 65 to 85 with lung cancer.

The CDR3 protein is CASSRSLGGNEQFF. The CDR3, as DNA: TGTGCCAGCAGCCGGAGCCTAGGGGGCAATGAGCAGTTCTTC. The chain uses TRBV3-1 (or the pseudogene TRBV3-2) and TRBJ2-1; TRBD1 might be the D (6 bases). The V end was cut by 4 bases, the J end by 6 bases, with 13 bases between. In germline, CDR1 is LGHDT, CDR2 YNNKEL (reference sequence). This CDR3 contains 14 residues.

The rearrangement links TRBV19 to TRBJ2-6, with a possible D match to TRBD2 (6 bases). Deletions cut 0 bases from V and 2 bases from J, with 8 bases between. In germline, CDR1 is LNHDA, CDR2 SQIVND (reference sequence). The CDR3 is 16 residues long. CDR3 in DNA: TGTGCCAGTAGTATAGACGGGACTGCTGGGGCCAACGTCCTGACTTTC. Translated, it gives CASSIDGTAGANVLTF.

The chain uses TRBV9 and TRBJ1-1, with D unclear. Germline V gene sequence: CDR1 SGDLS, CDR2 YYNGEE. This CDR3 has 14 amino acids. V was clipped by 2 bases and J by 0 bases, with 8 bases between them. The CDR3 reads CASSVNTLNTEAFF. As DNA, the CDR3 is TGTGCCAGCAGCGTCAACACCTTGAACACTGAAGCTTTCTTT. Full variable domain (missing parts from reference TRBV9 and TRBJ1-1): DSGVTQTPKHLITATGQRVTLRCSPRSGDLSVYWYQQSLDQGLQFLIQYYNGEERAKGNILERFSAQQFPDLHSELNLSSLELGDSALYFCASSVNTLNTEAFFGQGTRLTVV.

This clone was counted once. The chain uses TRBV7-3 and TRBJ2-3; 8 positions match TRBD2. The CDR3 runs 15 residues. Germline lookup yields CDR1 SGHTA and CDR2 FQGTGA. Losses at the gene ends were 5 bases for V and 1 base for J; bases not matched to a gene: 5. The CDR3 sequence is CASSPRGDRTDTQYF. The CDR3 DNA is TGTGCCAGCAGCCCGCGGGGGGATCGCACAGATACGCAGTATTTT. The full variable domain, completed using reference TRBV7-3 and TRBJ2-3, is GAGVSQTPSNKVTEKGKYVELRCDPISGHTALYWYRQSLGQGPEFLIYFQGTGAADDSGLPNDRFFAVRPEGSVSTLKIQRTERGDSAVYLCASSPRGDRTDTQYFGPGTRLTVL.

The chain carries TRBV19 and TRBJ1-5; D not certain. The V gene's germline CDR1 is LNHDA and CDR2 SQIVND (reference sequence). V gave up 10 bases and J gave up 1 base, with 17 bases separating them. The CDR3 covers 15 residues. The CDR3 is CAIRWPARSNQPQHF. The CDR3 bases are TGTGCCATACGTTGGCCAGCTAGAAGCAATCAGCCCCAGCATTTT.

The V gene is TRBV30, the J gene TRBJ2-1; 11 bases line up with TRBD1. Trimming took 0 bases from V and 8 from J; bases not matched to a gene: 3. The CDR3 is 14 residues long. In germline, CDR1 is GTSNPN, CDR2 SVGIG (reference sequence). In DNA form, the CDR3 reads TGTGCCTGGAGTGTGGGACAGGGGGTCCATGAGCAGTTCTTC. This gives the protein CAWSVGQGVHEQFF. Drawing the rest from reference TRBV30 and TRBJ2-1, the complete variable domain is SQTIHQWPATLVQPVGSPLSLECTVEGTSNPNLYWYRQAAGRGLQLLFYSVGIGQISSEVPQNLSASRPQDRQFILSSKKLLLSDSGFYLCAWSVGQGVHEQFFGPGTRLTVL.

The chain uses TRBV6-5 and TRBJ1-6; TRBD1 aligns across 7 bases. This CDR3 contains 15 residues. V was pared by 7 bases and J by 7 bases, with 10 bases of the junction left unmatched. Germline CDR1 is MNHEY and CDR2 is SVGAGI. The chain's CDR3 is CASTIMGQINSPLHF. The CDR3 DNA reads TGTGCCAGCACCATAATGGGACAGATCAATTCACCCCTCCACTTT.

As DNA, the CDR3 is TGTGCCAGCAGTTATTCAGGGACAGACCAAGAGACCCAGTACTTC. Its translation is CASSYSGTDQETQYF. The chain links TRBV6-5 to TRBJ2-5; 7 bases match TRBD1. CDR1 and CDR2 (germline): MNHEY, SVGAGI. The CDR3 length is 15 residues. V lost 3 bases and J lost 0; bases outside the gene matches: 4.

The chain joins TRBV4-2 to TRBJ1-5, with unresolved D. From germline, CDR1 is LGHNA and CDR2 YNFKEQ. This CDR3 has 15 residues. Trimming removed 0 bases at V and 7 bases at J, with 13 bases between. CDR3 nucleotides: TGTGCCAGCAGCCAAGACGAGGGTGTTAGGCAGCCCCAGCATTTT. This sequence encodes CASSQDEGVRQPQHF.

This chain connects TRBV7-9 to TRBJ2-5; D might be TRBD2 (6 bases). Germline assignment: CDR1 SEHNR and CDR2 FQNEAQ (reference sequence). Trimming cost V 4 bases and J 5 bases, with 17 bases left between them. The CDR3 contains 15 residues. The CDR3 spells CASSSRDSLRETQYF. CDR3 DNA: TGTGCCAGCAGCTCACGGGACTCCCTAAGGGAGACCCAGTACTTC.

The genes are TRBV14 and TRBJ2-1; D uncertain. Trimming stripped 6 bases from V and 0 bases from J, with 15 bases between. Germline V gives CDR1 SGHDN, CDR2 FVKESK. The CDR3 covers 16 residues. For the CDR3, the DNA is TGTGCCAGCAGAATGGGCGGACCGAGCTCCTACAATGAGCAGTTCTTC. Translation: CASRMGGPSSYNEQFF.

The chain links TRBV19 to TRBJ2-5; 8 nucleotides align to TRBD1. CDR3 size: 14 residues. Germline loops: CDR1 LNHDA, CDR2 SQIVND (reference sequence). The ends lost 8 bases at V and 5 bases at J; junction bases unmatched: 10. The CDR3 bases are TGTGCCAGTGCTAGGACAGGGTATCCCGAGACCCAGTACTTC. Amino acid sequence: CASARTGYPETQYF. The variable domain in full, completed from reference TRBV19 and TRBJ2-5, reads DGGITQSPKYLFRKEGQNVTLSCEQNLNHDAMYWYRQDPGQGLRLIYYSQIVNDFQKGDIAEGYSVSREKKESFPLTVTSAQKNPTAFYLCASARTGYPETQYFGPGTRLLVL.

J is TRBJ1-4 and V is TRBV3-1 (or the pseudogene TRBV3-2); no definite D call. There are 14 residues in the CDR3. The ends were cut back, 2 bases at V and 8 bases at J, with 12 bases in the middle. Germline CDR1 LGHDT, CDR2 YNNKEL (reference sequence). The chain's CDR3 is CASSQTPNLEKLFF. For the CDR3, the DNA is TGTGCCAGCAGCCAAACCCCGAACCTGGAAAAACTGTTTTTT.

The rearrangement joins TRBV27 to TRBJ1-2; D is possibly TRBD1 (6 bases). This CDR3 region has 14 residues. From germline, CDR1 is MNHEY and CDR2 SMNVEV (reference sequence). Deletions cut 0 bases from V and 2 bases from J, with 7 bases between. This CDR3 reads CASSLSTGNYGYTF. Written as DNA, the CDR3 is TGTGCCAGCAGTTTATCCACAGGGAACTATGGCTACACCTTC.

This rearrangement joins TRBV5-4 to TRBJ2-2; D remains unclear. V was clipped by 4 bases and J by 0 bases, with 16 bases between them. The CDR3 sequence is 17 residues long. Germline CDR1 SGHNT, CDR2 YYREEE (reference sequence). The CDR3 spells CASSRPRTDTNTGELFF. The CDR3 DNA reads TGTGCCAGCAGCCGCCCTCGGACGGATACGAACACCGGGGAGCTGTTTTTT.

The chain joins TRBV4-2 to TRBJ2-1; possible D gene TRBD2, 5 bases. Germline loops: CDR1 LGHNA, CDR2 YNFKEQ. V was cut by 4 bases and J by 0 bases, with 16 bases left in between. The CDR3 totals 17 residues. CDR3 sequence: CASSRGEKIGSYNEQFF. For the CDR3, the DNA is TGTGCCAGCAGCCGGGGAGAAAAAATTGGCTCCTACAATGAGCAGTTCTTC.

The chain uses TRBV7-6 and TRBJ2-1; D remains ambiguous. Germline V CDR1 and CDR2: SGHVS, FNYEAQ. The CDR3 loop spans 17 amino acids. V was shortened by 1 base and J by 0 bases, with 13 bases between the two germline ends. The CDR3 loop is CASSLEVISSSYNEQFF. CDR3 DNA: TGTGCCAGCAGCTTAGAAGTGATATCGTCCTCCTACAATGAGCAGTTCTTC. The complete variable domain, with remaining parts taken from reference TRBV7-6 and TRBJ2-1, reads GAGVSQSPRYKVTKRGQDVALRCDPISGHVSLYWYRQALGQGPEFLTYFNYEAQQDKSGLPNDRFSAERPEGSISTLTIQRTEQRDSAMYRCASSLEVISSSYNEQFFGPGTRLTVL.

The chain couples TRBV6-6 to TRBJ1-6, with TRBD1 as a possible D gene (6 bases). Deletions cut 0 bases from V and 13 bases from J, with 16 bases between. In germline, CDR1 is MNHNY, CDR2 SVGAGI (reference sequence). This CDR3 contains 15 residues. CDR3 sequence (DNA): TGTGCCAGCAGTTACTCGACAGGATATGGGGTGCCCCTCCACTTT. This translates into CASSYSTGYGVPLHF.

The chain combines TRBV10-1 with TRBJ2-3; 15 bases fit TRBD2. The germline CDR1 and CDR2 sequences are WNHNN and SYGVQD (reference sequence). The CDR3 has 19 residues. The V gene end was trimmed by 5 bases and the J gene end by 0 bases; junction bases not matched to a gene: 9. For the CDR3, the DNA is TGCGCCAGCAGTCTGTCCGGGACTAGCGGGGGGCGCAGCACAGATACGCAGTATTTT. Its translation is CASSLSGTSGGRSTDTQYF.

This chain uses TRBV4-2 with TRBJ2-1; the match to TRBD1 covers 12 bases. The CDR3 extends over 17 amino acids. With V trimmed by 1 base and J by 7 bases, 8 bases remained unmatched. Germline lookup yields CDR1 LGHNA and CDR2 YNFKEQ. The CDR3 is CASSQASGTGGLNEQFF. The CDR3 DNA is TGTGCCAGCAGCCAAGCTTCAGGGACAGGGGGCTTGAATGAGCAGTTCTTC.